This TCR beta chain was recovered during a study of response to subunit inactivated influenza vaccine. Study-wide findings and caveats: A suggestion made by the authors is that each seasonal influenza vaccination recruits few new T cells.

TCRdb reanalysed the RT-PCR reads using MiXCR and keeps one entry per CDR3 protein. The data contain about 620,000 distinct CDR3 sequences, 12% of them singletons. This clonotype occurred a few times. Its target is not known. The ends lost 3 bases at V and 0 bases at J; junction bases unmatched: 3. Germline lookup yields CDR1 SGHTA and CDR2 FQGNSA. CDR3 size: 15 residues. The rearrangement joins TRBV7-2 to TRBJ2-7; 9 bases line up with TRBD2. The receptor's source is a man aged 50 or older who received an inactivated influenza vaccine. The specimen comprised PBMCs from blood, sampled on the day of vaccination. The CDR3 spells CASSFRGGGSYEQYF. CDR3 nucleotide sequence: TGTGCCAGCAGCTTTCGCGGGGGGGGCTCCTACGAGCAGTACTTC. The whole variable domain, filled in from reference TRBV7-2 and TRBJ2-7, reads GAGVSQSPSNKVTEKGKDVELRCDPISGHTALYWYRQSLGQGLEFLIYFQGNSAPDKSGLPSDRFSAERTGGSVSTLTIQRTQQEDSAVYLCASSFRGGGSYEQYFGPGTRLTVT.